These 28 T cell receptor beta chains were sequenced from one sample in a study of blood T cell repertoires in COVID-19. Repertoires were generated with immunoSEQ multiplex PCR, while TCRdb's copy carries only in-frame clones and drops some. In the table there are approximately 80,000 clones, around 81% of which are singletons. Sequencing was performed on peripheral blood. Receptors were obtained from a man older than 75 with acute or convalescent COVID-19.

This chain connects TRBV27 to TRBJ1-5, with D maybe TRBD1 (6 bases). From germline, CDR1 is MNHEY and CDR2 SMNVEV (reference sequence). The CDR3 is 19 residues long. Deletions cut 6 bases from V and 2 bases from J, with 26 bases between. CDR3 region: CASSRLGHRRAGGNQPQHF. The CDR3 region has the DNA TGTGCCAGCAGCCGCCTCGGGCATCGAAGGGCAGGGGGCAATCAGCCCCAGCATTTT.

In its sample, this clone was seen once. V usage is TRBV9 and J usage is TRBJ2-1; 7 nucleotides line up with TRBD1. The CDR3 is 16 amino acids. J gave up 3 bases and V 5 bases, and 11 bases lay outside the gene matches. Germline lookup yields CDR1 SGDLS and CDR2 YYNGEE. In DNA form, the CDR3 reads TGTGCCAGCAGGGGACAGAGCTCCGAAATCTACAATGAGCAGTTCTTC. Protein sequence: CASRGQSSEIYNEQFF.

J is TRBJ2-1 and V is TRBV28; 9 bases fit TRBD2. The CDR3 covers 16 residues. Germline V lookup: CDR1 MDHEN, CDR2 SYDVKM. The V gene end was trimmed by 5 bases and the J gene end by 7 bases; junction bases not matched to a gene: 12. CDR3 loop: CASSRPHSGRGNEQFF. The CDR3 nucleotides read TGTGCCAGCAGTCGCCCCCATAGCGGGAGAGGAAATGAGCAGTTCTTC.

In its sample, this clone was seen a few times. Compared with germline, one end of the junction differs, possibly owing to a read error. The genes are TRBV18 and TRBJ1-2; TRBD1 aligns across 8 bases. CDR3 size: 13 residues. The germline V gene has CDR1 KGHSH and CDR2 LQKENI. DNA of the CDR3: TGTGCCAGCTCACCAAGGGACAGGCGAAACTACGCCTTC. Amino acids: CASSPRDRRNYAF.

The chain couples TRBV4-3 to TRBJ1-4; D is possibly TRBD1 (6 bases). CDR1 and CDR2 (germline): LGHNA, YSLEER. Trimming removed 1 base from V and 8 bases from J, with 20 bases in between. This CDR3 comprises 17 residues. CDR3 coding DNA: TGCGCCAGCAGCCAAGCCCGACAGGCGGAAACGTTAGAAAAACTGTTTTTT. Its protein is CASSQARQAETLEKLFF.

V and J are TRBV7-3 and TRBJ2-2; no clear D gene. Trimming took off 5 bases at V and 1 base at J, with 11 bases between the two ends. The CDR3 contains 15 residues. Germline V gene sequence: CDR1 SGHTA, CDR2 FQGTGA. CDR3: CASSPQPRNTGELFF. The CDR3 bases are TGTGCCAGCAGCCCCCAACCCAGGAACACCGGGGAGCTGTTTTTT.

The chain is built from TRBV12-2 and TRBJ2-4; TRBD2, as called in the table, went unchecked against the DNA. TRBV12-2 is a known pseudogene. The CDR3 sequence is 13 residues long. For the CDR3, the DNA is TGTGCAAGTCGCTTAAAGCCTCATGTCGGGCAGTACTTC. It encodes CASRLKPHVGQYF.

Here the CDR3 reads CASSAASGSIEQYF. The CDR3 nucleotides are TGTGCCAGCTCAGCTGCTAGCGGGAGTATCGAGCAGTACTTC. The chain employs TRBV18 and TRBJ2-7, with 10 bases lining up with TRBD2. Germline V gene sequence: CDR1 KGHSH, CDR2 LQKENI. The CDR3 is 14 amino acids. Trimming removed 5 bases from V and 6 bases from J; junction bases left unmatched: 7.

The chain employs TRBV19 and TRBJ2-1; TRBD2 is a possible D gene (6 bases). CDR1 LNHDA and CDR2 SQIVND come from the germline V gene (reference sequence). The CDR3 is 15 residues long. V shed 5 bases and J shed 0 bases, with 11 bases lying between them. This chain's CDR3 is CASSRAEGSYNEQFF. The CDR3 DNA is TGTGCCAGTAGTCGGGCGGAGGGCTCCTACAATGAGCAGTTCTTC.

The rearrangement links TRBV21-1 to TRBJ2-5; the D call TRBD1 from the table was never checked on the DNA. TRBV21-1 is a known pseudogene. The length of the CDR3 is 16 residues. CDR3 bases: TGTGCCAGCAGCACGAACCACAGGGTCGGGTGGGAGACCCAGTACTTC. It encodes CASSTNHRVGWETQYF.

This chain uses TRBV6-2 or TRBV6-3 with TRBJ2-7; no definite D call. The CDR3 consists of 14 residues. V lost 5 bases and J lost 3, with 14 bases in between. The germline V gene encodes CDR1 MNHEY and CDR2 SVGEGT. The CDR3 protein is CASSGTLTSYEQYF. The CDR3 DNA reads TGTGCCAGCAGTGGCACCTTAACAAGCTACGAGCAGTACTTC.

The chain links TRBV6-5 to TRBJ2-7; TRBD2 might be the D (6 bases). The CDR3 runs to 12 residues. The germline V and J ends were trimmed by 0 bases and 8 bases, with 8 bases remaining between them. Germline V gene lookup returns CDR1 MNHEY and CDR2 SVGAGI. The CDR3 loop is CASSYSGLKQYF. CDR3 DNA sequence: TGTGCCAGCAGTTACTCGGGACTGAAGCAGTACTTC.

CDR3 nucleotides: TGTGCCAGCAGTGGACAGAGTAATCAGCCCCAGCATTTT. Translated, it gives CASSGQSNQPQHF. This chain links TRBV12-3 or TRBV12-4 with TRBJ1-5; TRBD1 might be the D (6 bases). Deletions cut 5 bases from V and 4 bases from J, with 9 bases between. This CDR3 comprises 13 residues.

The chain employs TRBV5-1 and TRBJ1-6; maybe TRBD1 (6 bases). The ends were cut back, 0 bases at V and 4 bases at J, with 14 bases in the middle. The germline gives CDR1 SGHRS, CDR2 YFSETQ. The CDR3 length is 17 residues. CDR3 region: CASSLDLRTVYNSPLHF. The CDR3 DNA sequence: TGCGCCAGCAGCTTGGACCTTAGGACAGTATATAATTCACCCCTCCACTTT.

J is TRBJ1-1 and V is TRBV6-6; D may be TRBD1 (5 bases). The length of the CDR3 is 13 residues. CDR1 MNHNY and CDR2 SVGAGI come from the germline V gene (reference sequence). The V and J ends lost 4 bases and 6 bases respectively, with 12 bases between them. The CDR3 DNA sequence: TGTGCCAGCAGTTTCGATGACAGCTCTGAAGCTTTCTTT. It translates to CASSFDDSSEAFF.

This clone has just a few counts. The chain recombines TRBV19 with TRBJ1-2, with 7 bases lining up with TRBD1. The germline V gene encodes CDR1 LNHDA and CDR2 SQIVND (reference sequence). The CDR3 length is 17 residues. V dropped 7 bases and J dropped 0; count of bases not matched to a gene: 14. CDR3 in DNA: TGTGCCAGTACCCCACAGGGGCTCACTCGCTCTAACTATGGCTACACCTTC. As protein: CASTPQGLTRSNYGYTF.

The genes are TRBV6-6 and TRBJ1-5; 8 bases match TRBD1. J was trimmed by 7 bases and V by 7 bases; bases with no gene match: 12. Germline V gene data show CDR1 as MNHNY and CDR2 as SVGAGI (reference sequence). The length of the CDR3 is 15 residues. The CDR3 coding sequence is TGTGCCAGCACCGACCCGGGACAGGTTGTCCAGCCCCAGCATTTT. Translation: CASTDPGQVVQPQHF.

The chain carries TRBV28 and TRBJ1-2; D is perhaps TRBD1 (6 bases). The germline CDR1 and CDR2 sequences are MDHEN and SYDVKM. Trimming pared 3 bases from V and 5 bases from J, leaving 13 bases between. The CDR3 consists of 14 residues. The CDR3 DNA is TGTGCCAGCAGTTTCTCCACAGGGTCATATGGCTACACCTTC. Protein product: CASSFSTGSYGYTF.

The chain combines TRBV5-1 with TRBJ2-1, with 9 nucleotides matching TRBD2. Unmatched junction bases numbered 9, after V lost 4 bases and J lost 7 bases. CDR1 and CDR2 (germline): SGHRS, YFSETQ. The CDR3 contains 15 residues. CDR3 bases: TGCGCCAGCAGCGATCAGGGACTAGCTGGGAATGAGCAGTTCTTC. Protein: CASSDQGLAGNEQFF.

The CDR3 sequence is CASSSPSGINTGELFF. The CDR3 DNA is TGTGCCAGCAGTTCCCCTAGCGGGATAAACACCGGGGAGCTGTTTTTT. This rearrangement joins TRBV28 to TRBJ2-2; 9 bases align to TRBD2. The germline CDR1 and CDR2 sequences are MDHEN and SYDVKM. The CDR3 is 16 residues long. With V trimmed by 4 bases and J by 2 bases, 5 bases remained unmatched.

The chain joins TRBV11-2 to TRBJ2-1, with D perhaps matching TRBD2 (5 bases). Germline CDR1 and CDR2: SGHAT and FQNNGV. Trimming stripped 5 bases from V and 0 bases from J, with 14 bases between. The CDR3 spans 16 residues. As DNA, the CDR3 is TGTGCCAGCAGCATCGAGCGGAGGAGCTCCTACAATGAGCAGTTCTTC. Translating it yields CASSIERRSSYNEQFF.

The rearrangement joins TRBV7-2 to TRBJ1-3; 9 positions agree with TRBD1. This CDR3 is 14 amino acids long. V shed 8 bases, J shed 3 bases, and the junction held 5 bases outside the gene matches. Germline loops: CDR1 SGHTA, CDR2 FQGNSA. The chain's CDR3 is CASGRTGVGNTIYF. The CDR3 bases are TGTGCCAGCGGCAGGACAGGGGTTGGAAACACCATATATTTT.

V gene TRBV18 combines with J gene TRBJ2-5; weak D call: TRBD1 (6 bases). The CDR3 loop spans 17 amino acids. V gave up 3 bases and J gave up 4 bases, with 21 bases separating them. Germline lookup yields CDR1 KGHSH and CDR2 LQKENI. CDR3 DNA: TGTGCCAGCTCACCCCCTGGGTCCAGGGGACCAGGAGAGACCCAGTACTTC. Translating gives CASSPPGSRGPGETQYF.

The chain uses TRBV30 and TRBJ2-6, with D maybe TRBD2 (5 bases). The ends were cut back, 5 bases at V and 4 bases at J, with 9 bases in the middle. Germline CDR1 reads GTSNPN; CDR2 reads SVGIG (reference sequence). The CDR3 has 13 residues. The CDR3 is CAWGSPGANVLTF. Written as DNA, the CDR3 is TGTGCCTGGGGGAGTCCGGGGGCCAACGTCCTGACTTTC. Full variable domain (remainder filled in from reference TRBV30 and TRBJ2-6): SQTIHQWPATLVQPVGSPLSLECTVEGTSNPNLYWYRQAAGRGLQLLFYSVGIGQISSEVPQNLSASRPQDRQFILSSKKLLLSDSGFYLCAWGSPGANVLTFGAGSRLTVL.

The chain recombines TRBV24-1 with TRBJ2-2; 9 bases agree with TRBD1. The CDR3 covers 17 residues. Germline lookup yields CDR1 KGHDR and CDR2 SFDVKD. V trimming: 2 bases; J trimming: 2 bases; junction bases outside the gene matches: 5. The CDR3: CATSDSPTGGNTGELFF. Written as DNA, the CDR3 is TGTGCCACCAGTGATTCCCCGACAGGGGGAAACACCGGGGAGCTGTTTTTT.

The gene calls are TRBV28 and TRBJ1-5; D is uncertain. Germline-derived CDR1 and CDR2 are MDHEN and SYDVKM. Trimming shortened V by 3 bases and J by 6 bases, and 12 bases separated the two germline ends. This CDR3 comprises 14 residues. The CDR3 nucleotides are TGTGCCAGCAGTTTGGGAGGTAACAGTCAGCCCCAGCATTTT. Protein product: CASSLGGNSQPQHF. Based on the CDR3 plus reference TRBV28 and TRBJ1-5, the full variable domain is DVKVTQSSRYLVKRTGEKVFLECVQDMDHENMFWYRQDPGLGLRLIYFSYDVKMKEKGDIPEGYSVSREKKERFSLILESASTNQTSMYLCASSLGGNSQPQHFGDGTRLSIL.

This CDR3 is CASSIEGLAGAEQFF. The CDR3 DNA sequence: TGTGCCAGTAGTATAGAAGGTCTAGCGGGAGCTGAGCAGTTCTTC. The chain combines TRBV19 with TRBJ2-1; 10 bases agree with TRBD2. The junction had 5 bases not matched to a gene; V was cut back by 0 bases and J by 9 bases. Germline lookup yields CDR1 LNHDA and CDR2 SQIVND (reference sequence). The CDR3 is 15 amino acids.

This clone came up a few times. V and J are TRBV27 and TRBJ2-2, with TRBD2 matching over 12 bases. The CDR3 extends over 15 amino acids. The V gene end was trimmed by 7 bases and the J gene end by 7 bases; junction bases not matched to a gene: 7. From germline, CDR1 is MNHEY and CDR2 SMNVEV (reference sequence). This CDR3 is CASTTRTSGIGELFF. DNA of the CDR3: TGTGCCAGCACCACACGGACTAGCGGGATCGGGGAGCTGTTTTTT.